This T cell receptor (beta chain) was captured in a study of control samples from healthy donors and cancer patients. Only in-frame clones appear in the TCRdb table, and some are missing; sequencing was by immunoSEQ multiplex PCR. The sample gives about 150,000 clones, more than 85% of which show up once; 5% to 7% is in the top ten. Only one count was recorded for this clone. Sequencing was performed on blood. This TCR was recovered from a man between 18 and 35 years old in good health.

CDR3 loop: CASSSPVRGWGTAGANVLTF. DNA for the CDR3: TGTGCCAGCAGTTCGCCCGTTCGAGGCTGGGGGACAGCAGGGGCCAACGTCCTGACTTTC. This chain links TRBV27 with TRBJ2-6, with TRBD1 matching 7 bases. Germline V lookup: CDR1 MNHEY, CDR2 SMNVEV (reference sequence). V dropped 4 bases and J dropped 4; count of bases not matched to a gene: 19. CDR3 length: 20 residues. The entire variable domain, with the rest obtained from reference TRBV27 and TRBJ2-6, is as follows: EAQVTQNPRYLITVTGKKLTVTCSQNMNHEYMSWYRQDPGLGLRQIYYSMNVEVTDKGDVPEGYKVSRKEKRNFPLILESPSPNQTSLYFCASSSPVRGWGTAGANVLTFGAGSRLTVL.